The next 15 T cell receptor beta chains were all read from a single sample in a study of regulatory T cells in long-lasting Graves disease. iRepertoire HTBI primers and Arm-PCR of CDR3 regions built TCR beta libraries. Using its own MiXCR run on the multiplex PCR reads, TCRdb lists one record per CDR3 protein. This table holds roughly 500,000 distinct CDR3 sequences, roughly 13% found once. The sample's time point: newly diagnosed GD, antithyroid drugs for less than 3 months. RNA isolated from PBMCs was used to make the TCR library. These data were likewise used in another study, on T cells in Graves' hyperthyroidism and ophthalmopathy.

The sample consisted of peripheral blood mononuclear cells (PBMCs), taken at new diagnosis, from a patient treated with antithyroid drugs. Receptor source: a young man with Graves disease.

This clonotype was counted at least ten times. CDR3 region: CASSLSADLQETQYF. DNA of the CDR3: TGTGCCAGCAGTTTATCGGCAGACCTCCAAGAGACCCAGTACTTC. This rearrangement joins TRBV27 to TRBJ2-5; D not resolved. The germline V and J ends were trimmed by 0 bases and 1 base, with 9 bases remaining between them. This CDR3 contains 15 residues. The germline gives CDR1 MNHEY, CDR2 SMNVEV (reference sequence).

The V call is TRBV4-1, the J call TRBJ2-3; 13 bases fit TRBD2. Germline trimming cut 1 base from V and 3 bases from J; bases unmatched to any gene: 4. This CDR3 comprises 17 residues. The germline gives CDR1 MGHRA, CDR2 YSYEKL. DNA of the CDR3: TGCGCCAGCAGCCAAGGGATGACTAGCGGGAGGACAGATACGCAGTATTTT. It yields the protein CASSQGMTSGRTDTQYF.

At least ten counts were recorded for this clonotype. Here the CDR3 DNA reads TGTGCCAGCAGCCCTATTACAGGGGCCACTGAAGCTTTCTTT. This sequence encodes CASSPITGATEAFF. The chain recombines TRBV11-2 with TRBJ1-1; 7 nucleotides align to TRBD1. CDR1 and CDR2 (germline): SGHAT, FQNNGV. This CDR3 comprises 14 residues. J was trimmed by 4 bases and V by 5 bases; bases with no gene match: 7.

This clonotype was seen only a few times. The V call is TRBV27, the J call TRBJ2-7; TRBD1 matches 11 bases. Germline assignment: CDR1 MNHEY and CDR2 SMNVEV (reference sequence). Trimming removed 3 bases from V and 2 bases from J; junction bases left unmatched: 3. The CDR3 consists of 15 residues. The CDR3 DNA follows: TGTGCCAGCAGTTTTCAGGACAGGGGGCCCTACGAGCAGTACTTC. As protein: CASSFQDRGPYEQYF.

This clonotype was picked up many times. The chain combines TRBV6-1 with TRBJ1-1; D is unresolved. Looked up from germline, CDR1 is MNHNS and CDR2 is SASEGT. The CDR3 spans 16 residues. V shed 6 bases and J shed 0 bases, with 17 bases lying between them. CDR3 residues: CASSPEADEMNTEAFF. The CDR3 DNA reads TGTGCCAGCAGCCCCGAGGCGGACGAGATGAACACTGAAGCTTTCTTT.

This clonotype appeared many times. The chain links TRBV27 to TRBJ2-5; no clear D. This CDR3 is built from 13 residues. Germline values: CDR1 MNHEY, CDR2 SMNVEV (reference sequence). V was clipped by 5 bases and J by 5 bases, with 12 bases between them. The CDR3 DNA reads TGTGCCAGCAGTAAGCTATATGGGGAGACCCAGTACTTC. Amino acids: CASSKLYGETQYF.

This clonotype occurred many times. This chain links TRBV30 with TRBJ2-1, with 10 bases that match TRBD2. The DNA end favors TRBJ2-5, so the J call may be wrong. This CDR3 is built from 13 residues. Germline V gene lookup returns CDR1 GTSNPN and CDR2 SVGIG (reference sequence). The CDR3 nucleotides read TGTGCCTGGAACCGACTAGCGGGTGAGACCCAGTACTTC. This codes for CAWNRLAGETQYF.

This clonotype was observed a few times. The CDR3: CASSQDRWAYGYTF. The CDR3 nucleotides are TGCGCCAGCAGCCAAGATCGATGGGCTTATGGCTACACCTTC. The V call is TRBV4-1, the J call TRBJ1-2; D is unresolved. The V end lost 0 bases, the J end lost 5 bases, and 10 bases lay between the germline ends. CDR1 and CDR2 from the germline V gene are MGHRA and YSYEKL. There are 14 residues in the CDR3.

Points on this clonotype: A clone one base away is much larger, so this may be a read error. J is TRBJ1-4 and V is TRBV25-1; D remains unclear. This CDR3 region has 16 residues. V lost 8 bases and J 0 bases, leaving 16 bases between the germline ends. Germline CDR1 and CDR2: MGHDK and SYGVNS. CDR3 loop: CASGAGSTSTNEKLFF. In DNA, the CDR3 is TGTGCCAGCGGTGCTGGGTCGACCTCAACTAATGAAAAACTGTTTTTT.

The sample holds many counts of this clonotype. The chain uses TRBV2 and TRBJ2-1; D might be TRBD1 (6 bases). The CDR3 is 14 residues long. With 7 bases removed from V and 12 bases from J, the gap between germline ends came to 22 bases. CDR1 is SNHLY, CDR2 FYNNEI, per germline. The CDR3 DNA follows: TGTGCCAGCACCCTTACCCGGACAGTTGTAGCGCAGTTCTTC. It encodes CASTLTRTVVAQFF.

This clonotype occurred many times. In nucleotides, the CDR3 is TGTGCCAGCAGCTTATGGTGGGGGCCGAACACTGAAGCTTTCTTT. Encoded protein: CASSLWWGPNTEAFF. The gene calls are TRBV11-2 and TRBJ1-1; weak D call: TRBD1 (6 bases). Trimming took off 2 bases at V and 1 base at J, with 11 bases between the two ends. Germline V CDR1 and CDR2: SGHAT, FQNNGV. This CDR3 region has 15 residues. The whole variable domain, remainder taken from reference TRBV11-2 and TRBJ1-1, is EAGVAQSPRYKIIEKRQSVAFWCNPISGHATLYWYQQILGQGPKLLIQFQNNGVVDDSQLPKDRFSAERLKGVDSTLKIQPAKLEDSAVYLCASSLWWGPNTEAFFGQGTRLTVV.

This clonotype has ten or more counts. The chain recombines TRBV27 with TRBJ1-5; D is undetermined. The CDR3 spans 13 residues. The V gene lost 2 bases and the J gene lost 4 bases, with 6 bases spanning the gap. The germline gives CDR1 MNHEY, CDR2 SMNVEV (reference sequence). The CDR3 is CASSLSWNQPQHF. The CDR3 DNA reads TGTGCCAGCAGTTTAAGTTGGAATCAGCCCCAGCATTTT.

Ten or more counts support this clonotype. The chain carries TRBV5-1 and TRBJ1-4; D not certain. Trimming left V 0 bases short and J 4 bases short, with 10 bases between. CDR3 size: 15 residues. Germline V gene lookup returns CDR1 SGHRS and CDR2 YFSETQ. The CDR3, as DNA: TGCGCCAGCAGCTTGGAATTACCTATTAATGAAAAACTGTTTTTT. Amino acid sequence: CASSLELPINEKLFF.

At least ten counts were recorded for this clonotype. The CDR3 is CATSDFSYEQYF. The CDR3 DNA reads TGTGCCACCAGTGATTTTTCCTACGAGCAGTACTTC. The chain carries TRBV24-1 and TRBJ2-7; unclear D gene. The V gene lost 1 base and the J gene lost 1 base, with 1 base spanning the gap. This CDR3 comprises 12 residues. CDR1 and CDR2 (germline): KGHDR, SFDVKD.

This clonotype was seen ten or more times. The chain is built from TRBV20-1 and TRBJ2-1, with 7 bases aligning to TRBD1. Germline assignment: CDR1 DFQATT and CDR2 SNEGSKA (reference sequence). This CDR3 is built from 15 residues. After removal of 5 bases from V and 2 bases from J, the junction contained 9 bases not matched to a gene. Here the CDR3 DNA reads TGCAGTGCTGTGCCCCATGACAGGGCCTACAATGAGCAGTTCTTC. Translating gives CSAVPHDRAYNEQFF.